This is a list of T cell receptor beta chains from one sample in a study of T-cell reconstitution after alpha-beta-depleted transplantation in children. TCRdb re-derived calls from the PCR reads in MiXCR, one entry per CDR3 protein. This table has about 610,000 distinct CDR3 sequences, roughly a tenth appearing once. The sequences come from PBMCs from the stem cell graft donor, collected from the stem cell graft. These receptors were taken from a human donor who donated a stem cell graft to a child with acute myeloid leukemia. Each CDR3 is given with its conserved first and last residue. Each record gives: D gene, V gene, J gene, clone size, CDR3 protein, CDR3 DNA. A D gene is named only where the DNA matches it firmly. Size is stated for part of the rows, as once, few or many counts, or as a class when the clone is expanded.

-,TRBV7-2,TRBJ1-6,many,CASSLRAMKESPLHF,TGTGCCAGCAGCTTACGGGCCATGAAGGAATCACCCCTCCACTTT
TRBD1,TRBV10-3,TRBJ2-3,few,CAIKDRGPDTQYF,TGTGCCATCAAGGACAGGGGGCCCGATACGCAGTATTTT
TRBD2,TRBV4-2,TRBJ2-7,few,CASSQDWGTTPYEQYF,TGTGCCAGCAGCCAAGATTGGGGGACTACCCCCTACGAGCAGTACTTC
TRBD2,TRBV5-1,TRBJ2-7,many,CASSLVTREVNEQYF,TGCGCCAGCAGCTTGGTTACGCGGGAGGTGAACGAGCAGTACTTC
TRBD2,TRBV7-2,TRBJ2-7,-,CASSHRVAGYEQYF,TGTGCCAGCAGTCATAGGGTAGCGGGATACGAGCAGTACTTC
-,TRBV28,TRBJ1-4,-,CASSTQQGLYNEKLFF,TGTGCCAGCAGTACGCAGCAGGGGCTATATAATGAAAAACTGTTTTTT
TRBD2,TRBV30,TRBJ2-1,-,CASGLADYNEQFF,TGTGCCTCCGGACTAGCGGATTACAATGAGCAGTTCTTC
-,TRBV11-2,TRBJ2-1,once,CASQLQYNEQFF,TGTGCCTCCCAGCTCCAATACAATGAGCAGTTCTTC
-,TRBV27,TRBJ1-1,many,CASSPPGRAGTEAFF,TGTGCCAGCAGTCCCCCCGGTAGGGCGGGGACTGAAGCTTTCTTT
TRBD1,TRBV30,TRBJ2-4,-,CAWSVRTGDKNIQYF,TGTGCCTGGAGTGTCCGGACAGGGGACAAAAACATTCAGTACTTC
TRBD2,TRBV4-1,TRBJ2-5,many,CASSPRTSGSFETQYF,TGCGCCAGCAGCCCACGGACTAGCGGGAGCTTTGAGACCCAGTACTTC
-,TRBV12-3/TRBV12-4,TRBJ2-7,many,CASRYRTSYEQYF,TGTGCCAGCAGGTACAGAACTTCCTACGAGCAGTACTTC
TRBD2,TRBV29-1,TRBJ2-7,-,CSIRLAGSYEQYF,TGCAGCATCCGACTAGCGGGAAGCTACGAGCAGTACTTC
-,TRBV29-1,TRBJ1-1,few,CSVERLRENTEAFF,TGCAGCGTTGAAAGGTTGCGAGAGAACACTGAAGCTTTCTTT
TRBD2,TRBV27,TRBJ2-1,-,CASSLEVWEGPENEQFF,TGTGCCAGCAGTTTAGAGGTTTGGGAGGGACCGGAAAACGAGCAGTTCTTC
-,TRBV15,TRBJ2-5,few,CATSRPGLRETQYF,TGTGCCACCAGCAGGCCGGGACTTCGAGAGACCCAGTACTTC
-,TRBV4-3,TRBJ1-6,few,CASSQAAGNSPLHF,TGCGCCAGCAGCCAAGCGGCCGGTAATTCACCCCTCCACTTT
TRBD2,TRBV12-5,TRBJ2-3,many,CASGLGLAGSVDTQYF,TGTGCTAGTGGTCTCGGACTAGCGGGATCCGTAGATACGCAGTATTTT
-,TRBV12-3/TRBV12-4,TRBJ1-2,few,CASSRTNTPGYGYTF,TGTGCCAGCAGCCGGACTAATACGCCTGGCTATGGCTACACCTTC
-,TRBV4-3,TRBJ2-1,few,CASSQGRSSSYNEQFF,TGCGCCAGCAGCCAAGGTAGATCCTCATCCTACAATGAGCAGTTCTTC
TRBD2,TRBV29-1,TRBJ2-2,many,CSGLEGTRGTGELFF,TGCAGCGGTCTGGAAGGGACTAGAGGTACCGGGGAGCTGTTTTTT
-,TRBV18,TRBJ2-1,-,CASSPTLINEQFF,TGTGCCAGCTCACCAACACTGATTAATGAGCAGTTCTTC
TRBD2,TRBV5-5,TRBJ2-5,-,CASSPGFLAGAGETQYF,TGTGCCAGCAGCCCGGGGTTCCTCGCGGGAGCCGGGGAGACCCAGTACTTC
-,TRBV9,TRBJ2-5,few,CASSVEGSETQYF,TGTGCCAGCAGCGTAGAGGGATCGGAGACCCAGTACTTC
TRBD2,TRBV20-1,TRBJ2-7,few,CSARGASGSPYEQYF,TGCAGTGCTAGAGGGGCTAGCGGGAGCCCCTACGAGCAGTACTTC
TRBD2,TRBV29-1,TRBJ2-1,few,CSAKGLAGVKQFF,TGCAGCGCCAAGGGACTAGCGGGAGTTAAGCAGTTCTTC
TRBD1,TRBV7-9,TRBJ1-2,many,CASSPGGYGYTF,TGTGCCAGCAGCCCAGGGGGCTATGGCTACACCTTC
TRBD2,TRBV6-2/TRBV6-3,TRBJ2-1,-,CASSYRRTSGVHEQFF,TGTGCCAGCAGTTACCGGAGGACTAGCGGTGTACATGAGCAGTTCTTC
-,TRBV11-2,TRBJ2-7,-,CASSLVSGAAYEQYF,TGTGCCAGCAGCTTAGTCTCGGGCGCGGCCTACGAGCAGTACTTC
-,TRBV10-3,TRBJ2-3,many,CALRDSTTDTQYF,TGTGCCCTTAGGGACTCCACCACAGATACGCAGTATTTT
-,TRBV7-3,TRBJ1-5,once,CASSSASNQPQHF,TGTGCCAGCAGCTCGGCATCCAATCAGCCCCAGCATTTT
TRBD1,TRBV6-5,TRBJ2-7,many,CASSLRTGNYEQYF,TGTGCCAGCAGTTTACGGACAGGAAATTACGAGCAGTACTTC
-,TRBV20-1,TRBJ2-1,-,CSATGGAGSYNEQFF,TGCAGTGCTACCGGTGGGGCGGGGTCCTACAATGAGCAGTTCTTC
-,TRBV4-3,TRBJ2-1,many,CASSQGRVTEQFF,TGCGCCAGCAGCCAGGGTCGGGTTACTGAGCAGTTCTTC
-,TRBV6-2/TRBV6-3,TRBJ2-2,few,CASSSHESGELFF,TGTGCCAGCAGTTCCCACGAGTCCGGGGAGCTGTTTTTT
TRBD1,TRBV10-3,TRBJ2-1,many,CAISEEGQGHNEQFF,TGTGCCATCAGTGAGGAGGGACAGGGACACAATGAGCAGTTCTTC
-,TRBV20-1,TRBJ1-3,-,CSAREIKSGNTIYF,TGCAGTGCTAGGGAGATTAAATCTGGAAACACCATATATTTT
TRBD2,TRBV6-2/TRBV6-3,TRBJ2-1,few,CASSTLLAGYNNEQFF,TGTGCCAGCAGTACCTTACTAGCGGGATATAACAATGAGCAGTTCTTC
-,TRBV4-2,TRBJ1-1,few,CASSQGGTRGTEAFF,TGTGCCAGCAGCCAAGGAGGGACCCGAGGCACTGAAGCTTTCTTT
TRBD2,TRBV28,TRBJ2-1,-,CASSLASSGFYNEQFF,TGTGCCAGCAGTTTAGCTTCTAGCGGGTTCTACAATGAGCAGTTCTTC
-,TRBV29-1,TRBJ1-1,many,CSVAETVADEAFF,TGCAGCGTGGCGGAGACGGTGGCCGATGAAGCTTTCTTT
-,TRBV7-3,TRBJ2-3,-,CASSQQLGGSYGTDTQYF,TGTGCCAGCAGCCAACAACTTGGGGGGAGTTATGGCACAGATACGCAGTATTTT
-,TRBV24-1,TRBJ1-2,few,CATSDWGSYGYTF,TGTGCCACCAGTGATTGGGGGAGCTATGGCTACACCTTC
-,TRBV7-2,TRBJ1-1,many,CASSSWGREAFF,TGTGCCAGCAGCAGCTGGGGCAGGGAAGCTTTCTTT
-,TRBV28,TRBJ2-7,-,CASKETTSYEQYF,TGTGCCAGCAAGGAGACTACATCCTACGAGCAGTACTTC
-,TRBV7-2,TRBJ2-6,few,CASTPGVSGANVLTF,TGTGCCAGCACTCCAGGAGTCTCTGGGGCCAACGTCCTGACTTTC
-,TRBV30,TRBJ2-5,-,CAWSVTAQETQYF,TGTGCCTGGAGTGTCACAGCTCAAGAGACCCAGTACTTC
-,TRBV7-3,TRBJ1-5,many,CASSCISNQPQHF,TGTGCCAGCAGCTGTATTAGCAATCAGCCCCAGCATTTT
TRBD2,TRBV20-1,TRBJ2-7,-,CSATWTSGKYEQYF,TGCAGTGCTACCTGGACTAGCGGGAAATACGAGCAGTACTTC
TRBD1,TRBV6-2/TRBV6-3,TRBJ2-1,few,CASRRPGTGDEQFF,TGTGCCAGCAGAAGACCCGGGACAGGGGACGAGCAGTTCTTC
-,TRBV10-3,TRBJ2-3,many,CAISPATSSDTQYF,TGTGCCATCAGTCCAGCGACTAGTTCCGATACGCAGTATTTT
-,TRBV12-3/TRBV12-4,TRBJ1-2,few,CASSLRGGFYGYTF,TGTGCCAGCAGTTTAAGGGGCGGATTCTATGGCTACACCTTC
-,TRBV5-1,TRBJ2-7,many,CASSFSRGPADEQYF,TGCGCCAGCAGCTTCAGCCGAGGTCCCGCCGACGAGCAGTACTTC
TRBD2,TRBV20-1,TRBJ2-1,few,CSARDGTSGASYNEQFF,TGCAGTGCTAGAGATGGGACTAGCGGGGCCTCCTACAATGAGCAGTTCTTC
-,TRBV27,TRBJ2-5,-,CASSLLGAPQETQYF,TGTGCCAGCAGTTTATTGGGAGCACCACAAGAGACCCAGTACTTC
TRBD2,TRBV12-3/TRBV12-4,TRBJ2-5,-,CASRSGLAEETQYF,TGTGCCAGCAGATCGGGACTAGCGGAAGAGACCCAGTACTTC
-,TRBV7-6,TRBJ2-7,many,CASSPGREQYF,TGTGCCAGCAGCCCGGGCAGGGAGCAGTACTTC
-,TRBV5-1,TRBJ2-6,few,CASSLNSPSVSGANVLTF,TGCGCCAGCAGCTTGAACAGTCCCTCTGTTTCTGGGGCCAACGTCCTGACTTTC
-,TRBV6-6,TRBJ1-5,few,CAVGGTNQPQHF,TGTGCCGTGGGGGGCACCAATCAGCCCCAGCATTTT